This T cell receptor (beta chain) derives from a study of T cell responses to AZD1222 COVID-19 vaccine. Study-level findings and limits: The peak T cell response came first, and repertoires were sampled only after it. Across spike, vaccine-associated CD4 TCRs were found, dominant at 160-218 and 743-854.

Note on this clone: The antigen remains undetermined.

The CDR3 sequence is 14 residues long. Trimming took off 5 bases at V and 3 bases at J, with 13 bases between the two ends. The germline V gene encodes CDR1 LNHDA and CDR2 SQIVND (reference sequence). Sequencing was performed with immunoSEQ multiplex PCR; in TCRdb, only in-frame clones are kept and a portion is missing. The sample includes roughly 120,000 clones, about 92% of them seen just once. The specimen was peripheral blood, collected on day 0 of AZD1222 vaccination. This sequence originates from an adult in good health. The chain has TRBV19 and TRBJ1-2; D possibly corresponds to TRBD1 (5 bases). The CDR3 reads CASSLAGLYYGYTF. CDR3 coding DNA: TGTGCCAGTAGTCTCGCAGGGCTTTACTATGGCTACACCTTC.